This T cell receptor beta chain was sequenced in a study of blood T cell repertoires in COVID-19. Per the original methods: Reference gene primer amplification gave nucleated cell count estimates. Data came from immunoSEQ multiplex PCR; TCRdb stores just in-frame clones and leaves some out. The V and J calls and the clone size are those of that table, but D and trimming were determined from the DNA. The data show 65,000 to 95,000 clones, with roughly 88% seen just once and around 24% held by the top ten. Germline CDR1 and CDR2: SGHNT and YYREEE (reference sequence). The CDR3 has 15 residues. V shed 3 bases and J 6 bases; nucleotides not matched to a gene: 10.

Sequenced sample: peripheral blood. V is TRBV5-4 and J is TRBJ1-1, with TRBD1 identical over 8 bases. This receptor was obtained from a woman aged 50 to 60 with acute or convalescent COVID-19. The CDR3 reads CASSYFGQGKPEAFF. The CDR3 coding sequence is TGTGCCAGCAGCTACTTCGGACAGGGAAAGCCTGAAGCTTTCTTT.